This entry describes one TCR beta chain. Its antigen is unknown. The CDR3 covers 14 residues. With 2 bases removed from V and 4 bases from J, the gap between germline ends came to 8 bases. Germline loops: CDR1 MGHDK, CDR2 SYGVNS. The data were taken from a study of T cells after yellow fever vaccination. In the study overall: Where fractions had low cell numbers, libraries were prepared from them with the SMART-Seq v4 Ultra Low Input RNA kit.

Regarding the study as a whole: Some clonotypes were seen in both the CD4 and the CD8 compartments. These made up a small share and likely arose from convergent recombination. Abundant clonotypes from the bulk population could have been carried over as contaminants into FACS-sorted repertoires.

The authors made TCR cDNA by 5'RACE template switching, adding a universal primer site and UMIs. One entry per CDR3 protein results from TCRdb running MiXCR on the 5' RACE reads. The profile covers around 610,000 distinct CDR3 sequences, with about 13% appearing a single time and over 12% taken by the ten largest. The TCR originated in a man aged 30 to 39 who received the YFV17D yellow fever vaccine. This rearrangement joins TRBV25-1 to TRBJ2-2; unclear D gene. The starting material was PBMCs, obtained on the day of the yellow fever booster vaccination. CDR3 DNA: TGTGCCAGCAGTGAAGCGTTTGTCACCGGGGAGCTGTTTTTT. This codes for CASSEAFVTGELFF. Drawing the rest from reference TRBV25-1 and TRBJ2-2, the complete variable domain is EADIYQTPRYLVIGTGKKITLECSQTMGHDKMYWYQQDPGMELHLIHYSYGVNSTEKGDLSSESTVSRIRTEHFPLTLESARPSHTSQYLCASSEAFVTGELFFGEGSRLTVL.